One and the same sample provided the 18 T cell receptor beta chains below, sequenced in a study of T cells in women clearing cervical HPV infection. Clones were read by immunoSEQ multiplex PCR, and TCRdb kept only the in-frame ones, dropping some. The data include some 25,000 clones; the top ten clones carry 6.5% to 7%. Sequencing input: blood buffy coat. The source of these receptors is a woman aged 18 to 75 with a cervical HPV16 infection that either progressed to CIN3+ or cleared (not recorded which).

Notes on this clone: The read ends 3 residues shy of where the CDR3 ends; the end is completed using the germline J gene. The chain couples TRBV5-4 to TRBJ2-7; 8 bases are shared with TRBD2. Trimming removed 0 bases from V and 0 bases from J; junction bases left unmatched: 5. Germline loops: CDR1 SGHNT, CDR2 YYREEE (reference sequence). This CDR3 spans 16 amino acids. The sequenced part of the CDR3 DNA is TGTGCCAGCAGCTTGGGTGGTAGCGGGGCCTCCTACGAG. It yields the protein CASSLGGSGASYE. The CDR3 in its entirety is CASSLGGSGASYEQYF.

Details on this clone: The missing CDR3 end, 3 residues past where the read stops, is filled in from the germline J gene. The chain uses TRBV5-1 and TRBJ1-3, with D perhaps TRBD1 (6 bases). From germline, CDR1 is SGHRS and CDR2 YFSETQ. Between the trimmed V and J ends, which lost 9 bases and 0 bases, there was a span of 16 bases. CDR3 length: 15 residues. The CDR3 region is CATRDRPNSGNTIYF. The sequenced CDR3 bases are TGCGCCACCCGAGACAGGCCAAACTCTGGAAACACC.

Comment on this clone: The CDR3 end is not reached by the read, which stops 3 residues before it; the germline J gene fills it in. The rearrangement links TRBV10-1 to TRBJ1-2; 9 bases map to TRBD1. The germline CDR1 and CDR2 sequences are WNHNN and SYGVQD (reference sequence). V dropped 5 bases and J dropped 3; count of bases not matched to a gene: 4. The CDR3 is made up of 14 amino acids. CDR3 bases read: TGCGCCAGCAGTCCCGGGACAGGGCACTATGGC. The encoded protein is CASSPGTGHYG. In full, the CDR3 is CASSPGTGHYGYTF.

A remark on this clone: Read sequence stops 3 residues before the CDR3 end, and the germline J gene provides the missing end. The V call is TRBV18, the J call TRBJ2-2, with D possibly TRBD2 on 6 matching bases. The germline V gene encodes CDR1 KGHSH and CDR2 LQKENI. There are 16 residues in the CDR3. Here the CDR3 reads CASSPPVGGLDEKLFF. The covered CDR3 bases are TGTGCCAGCTCACCACCGGTGGGGGGATTGGATGAAAAG.

Regarding this clone: The read terminates 3 residues ahead of where the CDR3 ends, so the germline J gene completes it. This rearrangement joins TRBV18 to TRBJ1-6; perhaps TRBD1 as D (5 bases). The length of the CDR3 is 16 residues. Germline CDR1 and CDR2: KGHSH and LQKENI. Trimming left V 3 bases short and J 6 bases short, with 15 bases between. This chain's CDR3 is CASSPLVPQGNSPLHF. The part of the CDR3 DNA that was read is TGTGCCAGCTCACCCCTGGTACCGCAGGGTAATTCACCC.

Turning to this clone: The CDR3 end is not reached by the read, which stops 3 residues before it; the germline J gene fills it in. This chain joins TRBV7-9 and TRBJ1-2, with no clear D. This CDR3 contains 15 residues. Germline V lookup: CDR1 SEHNR, CDR2 FQNEAQ (reference sequence). Incomplete CDR3 DNA: TGTGCCAGCAGCTTATGGTCGACCGATAACTACGAC. Protein: CASSLWSTDNYD. The full-length CDR3 reads as CASSLWSTDNYDYTF.

Comment on this clone: From the germline J gene comes the end of the CDR3, since the read stops 3 residues before it. This chain connects TRBV7-9 to TRBJ1-1; TRBD1 might be the D (6 bases). CDR3 length equals 14 residues. The V and J ends lost 5 bases and 4 bases respectively, with 14 bases between them. Looked up from germline, CDR1 is SEHNR and CDR2 is FQNEAQ (reference sequence). CDR3 in amino acids: CASSTQQGSTEAFF. The sequenced CDR3 bases are TGTGCCAGCAGCACACAACAGGGTAGCACTGAA.

A word on this clone: From the germline J gene comes the end of the CDR3, since the read stops 3 residues before it. This rearrangement joins TRBV5-4 to TRBJ2-4; TRBD2 agrees at 7 bases. The CDR3 spans 16 residues. The J segment lost 0 bases and the V segment lost 0 bases, leaving 3 bases of the junction unmatched. CDR1 and CDR2 from the germline V gene are SGHNT and YYREEE (reference sequence). The CDR3 bases that were read are TGTGCCAGCAGCTTGGTGTTAGCGGGAGCCAAAAACATT. Amino acid sequence: CASSLVLAGAKNI. The CDR3, in full, reads CASSLVLAGAKNIQYF.

On this clone itself: With the read ending 3 residues before the CDR3 end, the germline J gene is used to fill in that end. This chain joins TRBV11-2 and TRBJ2-1, with D possibly TRBD2 on 6 matching bases. Germline lookup yields CDR1 SGHAT and CDR2 FQNNGV. V was pared by 4 bases and J by 8 bases, with 15 bases between. The CDR3 covers 14 residues. The DNA read from the CDR3 is TGTGCCAGCAGCTCCGATTATACTAGCTATGAG. This codes for CASSSDYTSYE. The complete CDR3 sequence is CASSSDYTSYEQFF. Together with reference TRBV11-2 and TRBJ2-1, the CDR3 gives the full variable domain: EAGVAQSPRYKIIEKRQSVAFWCNPISGHATLYWYQQILGQGPKLLIQFQNNGVVDDSQLPKDRFSAERLKGVDSTLKIQPAKLEDSAVYLCASSSDYTSYEQFFGPGTRLTVL.

Concerning this clone itself: The read finishes 3 residues shy of the CDR3 end, and the germline J gene is used to complete it. The V and J genes are TRBV5-1 and TRBJ2-7; 9 nucleotides align to TRBD2. J lost 2 bases, V lost 4 bases, and 7 bases had no gene match. Germline assignment: CDR1 SGHRS and CDR2 YFSETQ. There are 15 residues in the CDR3. Partial CDR3 DNA: TGCGCCAGCAGCGTAGCGGGAGCGCAAACCTACGAG. This translates into CASSVAGAQTYE. The full-length CDR3 reads as CASSVAGAQTYEQYF. The variable domain in full, with the rest retrieved from reference TRBV5-1 and TRBJ2-7, is KAGVTQTPRYLIKTRGQQVTLSCSPISGHRSVSWYQQTPGQGLQFLFEYFSETQRNKGNFPGRFSGRQFSNSRSEMNVSTLELGDSALYLCASSVAGAQTYEQYFGPGTRLTVT.

A note on this clone: The CDR3 extends 3 residues past the end of the read, so its final part is completed from the germline J gene. This sequence joins TRBV6-8 and TRBJ2-1, with 8 bases that match TRBD2. This CDR3 has 17 amino acids. The germline gives CDR1 MNHGY, CDR2 SAAAGT. Trimming at V came to 4 bases and at J to 2 bases, leaving 10 bases not matched to a gene. CDR3 bases read: TGTGCCAGCAGTTCCCCGATGAGACTAGCGACCTACAATGAG. Protein sequence: CASSSPMRLATYNE. The complete CDR3 protein is CASSSPMRLATYNEQFF.

A word on this clone: The CDR3 extends 3 residues past the end of the read, so its final part is completed from the germline J gene. Additional DNA sequences in this sample encode the identical CDR3. This sequence joins TRBV7-6 and TRBJ1-1; weak D call: TRBD1 (6 bases). The CDR3 loop spans 14 amino acids. Germline V gene data show CDR1 as SGHVS and CDR2 as FNYEAQ. Partial CDR3 DNA: TGTGCCAGCAGCTTAGACACCAGGGGTGGCGAA. Its protein product is CASSLDTRGGE. The entire CDR3 reads CASSLDTRGGEAFF.

About this clone: The DNA ends 3 residues before the CDR3 does, and the rest of the CDR3 is filled in from the germline J gene. V usage is TRBV20-1 and J usage is TRBJ2-1; TRBD2 agrees at 14 bases. CDR1 and CDR2 (germline): DFQATT, SNEGSKA (reference sequence). Trimming at V came to 6 bases and at J to 6 bases, leaving 13 bases not matched to a gene. This CDR3 is built from 17 residues. CDR3 DNA, as far as it was read: TGCAGTGCCCCCCGTGGGGTGACTAGCGGGAGGGCCAATGAG. Its translation: CSAPRGVTSGRANE. The complete CDR3 sequence is CSAPRGVTSGRANEQFF.

As to this clone: The CDR3 end falls 3 residues outside the read, so it is completed with the germline J gene. V is TRBV19 and J is TRBJ1-2; D uncertain. CDR3 length: 13 amino acids. Germline lookup yields CDR1 LNHDA and CDR2 SQIVND (reference sequence). The covered CDR3 bases are TGTGCCACCGGGCGGGGTTCCCTTAGGGAC. Protein product: CATGRGSLRD. The complete CDR3 protein is CATGRGSLRDYTF.

Notes on this clone: The CDR3 goes on 3 residues after the read ends, and that part is filled in from the germline J gene. The chain uses TRBV29-1 and TRBJ2-1, with 7 bases identical to TRBD1. The germline V gene has CDR1 SQVTM and CDR2 ANQGSEA. This CDR3 comprises 15 residues. V gave up 6 bases and J gave up 0 bases; unmatched junction bases: 8. CDR3 DNA (partial): TGCAGCGTAAGGGGGCGGGTCAGCTCCTACAATGAG. Protein product: CSVRGRVSSYNE. The whole CDR3 protein is CSVRGRVSSYNEQFF.

About this clone: The read ends 3 residues early relative to the CDR3; the germline J gene fills the gap. The chain uses TRBV29-1 and TRBJ1-1, with D tentatively TRBD1 (6 bases). The V end was cut by 7 bases, the J end by 3 bases, with 21 bases between. The CDR3 totals 15 residues. CDR1 and CDR2 (germline): SQVTM, ANQGSEA. CDR3 sequence: CSARRLQGIHTEAFF. The sequenced part of the CDR3 DNA is TGCAGCGCCCGACGACTGCAGGGGATACACACTGAA.

The CDR3 here is CASSAEYNEQFF. CDR3 DNA, as far as it was read: TGCGCCAGCAGCGCAGAATACAATGAG. The chain recombines TRBV5-1 with TRBJ2-1; D is uncertain. The read stops 3 residues short of the end of the CDR3; the missing end is completed from the germline J gene. The germline gives CDR1 SGHRS, CDR2 YFSETQ. The CDR3 contains 12 residues. The V gene lost 4 bases and the J gene lost 4 bases, with 6 bases spanning the gap.

Regarding this clone: The CDR3 end lies 3 residues beyond the end of the read and is filled in from the germline J gene. V usage is TRBV2 and J usage is TRBJ2-3; a possible D gene is TRBD1 (6 bases). This CDR3 contains 15 residues. From germline, CDR1 is SNHLY and CDR2 FYNNEI. The germline V and J ends were trimmed by 5 bases and 0 bases, with 12 bases remaining between them. Partial CDR3 DNA: TGTGCCAGCAGTACCGGACAGATAAGCACAGATACG. This translates into CASSTGQISTDT. The full CDR3 protein reads CASSTGQISTDTQYF.